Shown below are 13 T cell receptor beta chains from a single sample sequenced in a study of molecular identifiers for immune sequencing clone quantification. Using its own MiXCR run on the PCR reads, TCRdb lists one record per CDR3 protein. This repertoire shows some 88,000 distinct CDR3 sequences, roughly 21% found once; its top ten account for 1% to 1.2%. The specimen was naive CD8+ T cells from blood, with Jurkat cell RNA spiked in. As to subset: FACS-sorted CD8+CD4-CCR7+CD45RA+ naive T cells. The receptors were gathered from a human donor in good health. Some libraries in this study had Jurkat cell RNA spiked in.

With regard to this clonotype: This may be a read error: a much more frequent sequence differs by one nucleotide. The CDR3 region has the DNA TGTGCCAGCAGCGAGGGGGCGGTTAGCACAGATACGCAGTATTTT. Protein: CASSEGAVSTDTQYF. The V and J genes are TRBV9 and TRBJ2-3; 7 bases line up with TRBD1. V was clipped by 3 bases and J by 0 bases; unmatched bases: 4. This CDR3 has 15 amino acids. Germline CDR1 SGDLS, CDR2 YYNGEE.

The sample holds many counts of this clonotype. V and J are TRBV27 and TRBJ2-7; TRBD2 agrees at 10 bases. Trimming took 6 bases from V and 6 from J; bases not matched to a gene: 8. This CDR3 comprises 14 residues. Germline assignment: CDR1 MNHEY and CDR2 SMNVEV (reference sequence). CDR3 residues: CASRGGLAPSEQYF. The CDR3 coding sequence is TGTGCCAGCAGGGGGGGACTAGCGCCTTCCGAGCAGTACTTC.

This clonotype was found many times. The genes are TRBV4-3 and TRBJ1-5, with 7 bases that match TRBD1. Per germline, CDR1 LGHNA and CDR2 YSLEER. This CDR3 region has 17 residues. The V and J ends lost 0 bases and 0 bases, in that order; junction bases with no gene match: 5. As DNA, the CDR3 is TGCGCCAGCAGCCAAGAACACAGGGGTTATAGCAATCAGCCCCAGCATTTT. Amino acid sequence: CASSQEHRGYSNQPQHF.

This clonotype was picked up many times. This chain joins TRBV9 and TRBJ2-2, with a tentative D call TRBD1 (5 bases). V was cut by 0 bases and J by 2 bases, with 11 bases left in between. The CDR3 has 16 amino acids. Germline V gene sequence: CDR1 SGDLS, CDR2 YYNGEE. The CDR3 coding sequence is TGTGCCAGCAGCGTAGGACAGATACTCAACACCGGGGAGCTGTTTTTT. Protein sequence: CASSVGQILNTGELFF.

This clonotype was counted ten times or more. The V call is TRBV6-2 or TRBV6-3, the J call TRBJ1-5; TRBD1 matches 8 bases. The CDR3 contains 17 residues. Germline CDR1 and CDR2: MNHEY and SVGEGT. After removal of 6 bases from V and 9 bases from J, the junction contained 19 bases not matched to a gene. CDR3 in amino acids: CASSLGRGTGGGGPQHF. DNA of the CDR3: TGTGCCAGCAGCCTCGGTCGGGGGACAGGCGGAGGAGGGCCCCAGCATTTT.

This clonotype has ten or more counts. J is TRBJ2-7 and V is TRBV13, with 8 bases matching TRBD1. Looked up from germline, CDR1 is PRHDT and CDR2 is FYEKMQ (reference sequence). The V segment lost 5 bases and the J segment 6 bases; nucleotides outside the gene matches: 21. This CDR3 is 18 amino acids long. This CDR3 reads CASSTQGVTTGPEGEQYF. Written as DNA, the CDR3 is TGTGCCAGCAGCACACAGGGGGTCACCACCGGCCCTGAGGGCGAGCAGTACTTC.

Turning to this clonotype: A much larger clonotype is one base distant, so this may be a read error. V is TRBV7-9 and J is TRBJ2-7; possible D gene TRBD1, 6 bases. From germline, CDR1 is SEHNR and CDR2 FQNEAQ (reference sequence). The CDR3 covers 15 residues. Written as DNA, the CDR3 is TGTGCCAGCAGCTCCCGGGACATCCCCTTCTACGAGCAGTGCTTC. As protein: CASSSRDIPFYEQCF.

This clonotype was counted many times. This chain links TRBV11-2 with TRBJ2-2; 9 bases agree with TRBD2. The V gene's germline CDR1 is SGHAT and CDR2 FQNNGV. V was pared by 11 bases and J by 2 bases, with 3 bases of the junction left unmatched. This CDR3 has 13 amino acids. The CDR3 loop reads CAWTSANTGELFF. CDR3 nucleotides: TGTGCCTGGACTAGCGCAAACACCGGGGAGCTGTTTTTT.

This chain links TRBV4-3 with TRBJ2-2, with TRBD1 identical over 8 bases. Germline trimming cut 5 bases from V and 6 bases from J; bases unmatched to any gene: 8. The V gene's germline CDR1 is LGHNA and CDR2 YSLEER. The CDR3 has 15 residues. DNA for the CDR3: TGCGCCAGCAGCTACTGGACAGGGAATTCCGGGGAGCTGTTTTTT. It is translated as CASSYWTGNSGELFF.

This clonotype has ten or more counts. CDR3 nucleotide sequence: TGTGCCAGTAGTCCCAAGGATTCCTTTAGCAATCAGCCCCAGCATTTT. It encodes CASSPKDSFSNQPQHF. The chain has TRBV19 and TRBJ1-5, with no clear D. The CDR3 contains 16 residues. V lost 5 bases, J lost 0 bases, and 14 bases lay in between. Looked up from germline, CDR1 is LNHDA and CDR2 is SQIVND (reference sequence).

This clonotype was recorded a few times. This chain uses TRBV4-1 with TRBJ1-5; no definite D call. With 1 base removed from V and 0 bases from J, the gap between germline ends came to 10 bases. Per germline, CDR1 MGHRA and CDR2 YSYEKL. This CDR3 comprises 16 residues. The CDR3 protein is CASSQVGDLSNQPQHF. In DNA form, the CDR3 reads TGCGCCAGCAGCCAAGTTGGGGATCTTAGCAATCAGCCCCAGCATTTT.

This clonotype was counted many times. CDR3 sequence: CASSQGIVLADTQYF. The DNA of the CDR3 is TGCGCCAGCAGCCAGGGGATAGTGTTGGCAGATACGCAGTATTTT. This chain joins TRBV4-3 and TRBJ2-3; D not certain. This CDR3 comprises 15 residues. Trimming cost V 3 bases and J 4 bases, with 14 bases left between them. Germline V gene data show CDR1 as LGHNA and CDR2 as YSLEER.

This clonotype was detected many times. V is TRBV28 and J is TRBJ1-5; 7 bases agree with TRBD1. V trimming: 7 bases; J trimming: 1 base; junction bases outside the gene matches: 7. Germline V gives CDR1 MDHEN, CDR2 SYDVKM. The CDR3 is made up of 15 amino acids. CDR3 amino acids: CASTRTGESNQPQHF. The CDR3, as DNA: TGTGCCAGCACCAGAACAGGGGAAAGCAATCAGCCCCAGCATTTT.